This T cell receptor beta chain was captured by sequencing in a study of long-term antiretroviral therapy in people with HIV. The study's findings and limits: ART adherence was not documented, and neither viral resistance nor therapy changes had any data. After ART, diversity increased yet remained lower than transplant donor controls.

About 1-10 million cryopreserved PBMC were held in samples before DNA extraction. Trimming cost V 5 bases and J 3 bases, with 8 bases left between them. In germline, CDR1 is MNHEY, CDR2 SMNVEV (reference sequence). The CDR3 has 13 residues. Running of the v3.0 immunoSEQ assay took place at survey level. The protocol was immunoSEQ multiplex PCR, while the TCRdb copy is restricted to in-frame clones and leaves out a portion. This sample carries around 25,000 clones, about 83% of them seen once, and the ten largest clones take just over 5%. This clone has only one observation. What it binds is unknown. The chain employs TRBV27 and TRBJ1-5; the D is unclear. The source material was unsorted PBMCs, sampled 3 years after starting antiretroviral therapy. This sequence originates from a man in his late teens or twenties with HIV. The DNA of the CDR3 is TGTGCCAGCAGTCCCCTCGACAATCAGCCCCAGCATTTT. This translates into CASSPLDNQPQHF.